The source of this TCR beta chain is a study of shared clonotypes between healthy human individuals. Study-wide background: Three plates were used per donor for CD4 naive, three for CD4 memory, two for CD8 naive and one for CD8 memory.

V was trimmed by 5 bases and J by 5 bases, leaving 30 bases between them. The V gene's germline CDR1 is SGHAT and CDR2 FQNNGV. This CDR3 region has 19 residues. General observations from the study: Non-shared clonotypes displayed generation probabilities falling below those of clonotypes present in all four donors. Shared clonotypes: 4.5% to 6.5% naive CD4, roughly 3.5% naive CD8, less than 2.5% memory CD4, more than 0.3% memory CD8.

A word on this clone: Its antigen is not identified.

Original handling: ImmunoSEQ junction-only sequences lacked quality scores, so their filtering differed. Assay used: immunoSEQ multiplex PCR; TCRdb lists only in-frame clones, some missing. V and J calls plus clone size are reproduced from that table; the DNA served to infer D and trimming. The sample shows some 2.3 million clones, about 92% of them seen only once. The receptor was derived from a man aged 18 to 29 in good health. Some clones in this sample may be carry-over from other donors' samples. The gene calls are TRBV11-2 and TRBJ1-1, with D perhaps TRBD1 (6 bases). The specimen was naive CD4+ T cells from PBMCs. Subset noted: CD45RA+ positively selected. Here the CDR3 DNA reads TGTGCCAGCAGCCAGGGGCGGGGTATACAGGAGGCCGGTTGGACTGAAGCTTTCTTT. It codes for CASSQGRGIQEAGWTEAFF.